This TCR beta chain is from a study of CD8+ T cells in alopecia areata. Study outcomes and limitations: There was only one nonresponder, so it was unclear how baseline CD8+ expansion relates to response. It was observed that many expanded lesional clones persisted in scalp and blood during tofacitinib.

In germline, CDR1 is SGHNT, CDR2 YENEEA. This CDR3 region has 14 residues. V lost 2 bases and J 4 bases, leaving 12 bases between the germline ends. Treatment reported: oral pan-JAK inhibitor, 5-10 mg twice daily. Sampling of alopecia areata patients yielded lesional scalp punch biopsies as well as peripheral blood. This clone has just a few counts. Its antigen is not identified. Once RNA had been extracted, it was reverse transcribed into cDNA to act as the sequencing template. Sequencing used immunoSEQ multiplex PCR; TCRdb keeps in-frame clones, though not all of them. The profile shows 10,000 to 15,000 clones, around 67% of them singletons.

Sequencing used skin, obtained at week 4, from a patient treated with tofacitinib. The chain couples TRBV11-3 to TRBJ2-7; D is unresolved. The sequence was obtained from a human donor with alopecia areata. The CDR3 nucleotides are TGTGCCAGCAGCTTAAGAGCAGGCCCATACGAGCAGTACTTC. It translates to CASSLRAGPYEQYF.